The clone carrying this T cell receptor beta chain has a handful of counts. The antigen is not known. The study reverse transcribed the entire isolated RNA, so it sequenced expressed TCRB transcripts. Mean read depth for naive, central memory and regulatory T cell samples was roughly 4 million reads. The protocol was immunoSEQ multiplex PCR, while the TCRdb copy is restricted to in-frame clones and leaves out a portion. The sample has around 300,000 clones; about 11% are singletons. Each of the CD4+ naive, central memory, regulatory and stem cell-like memory populations was sorted via CD45RO/CCR7/CD25/CD127/CD95/CD27. CDR1 and CDR2 (germline): LNHDA, SQIVND (reference sequence). Trimming removed 0 bases from V and 5 bases from J, with 15 bases in between. The CDR3 spans 16 residues. This entry belongs to a study of beta chain features in type 1 diabetes. Across the study: All samples together contributed 90 million to 130 million sorted cells for examination. Study-wide points: A moderate, significant TCRB CDR3 shortening appeared in type 1 diabetes across four CD4+ subsets.

The sequenced material came from naive CD4+ T cells from blood. The clonotype was recovered from a woman younger than 45 in good health. The chain has TRBV19 and TRBJ2-3, with D possibly being TRBD2 (5 bases). CDR3 loop: CASSIDWGAAKDTQYF. CDR3 in DNA: TGTGCCAGTAGTATAGATTGGGGAGCGGCAAAAGATACGCAGTATTTT.